These 32 T cell receptor beta chains were all obtained from the same sample, sequenced in a study of B cell selection in AIRE deficiency. Conventional CD4 T cells were sorted as CD4+CD127+ cells. Data came from immunoSEQ multiplex PCR; TCRdb stores just in-frame clones and leaves some out. The sample shows about 24,000 clones, around 96% of them seen only once. Sequenced: CD4+CD127+ conventional T cells sorted from PBMCs. Receptors originate from a human donor in good health.

V usage is TRBV5-1 and J usage is TRBJ1-6; TRBD1 matches 9 bases. Germline CDR1 SGHRS, CDR2 YFSETQ. The CDR3 loop spans 14 amino acids. With V trimmed by 4 bases and J by 6 bases, 2 bases remained unmatched. The CDR3 coding sequence is TGCGCCAGCAGCGAGGGACAGGGTAATTCACCCCTCCACTTT. Its protein is CASSEGQGNSPLHF.

This chain links TRBV30 with TRBJ1-1; D is possibly TRBD1 (5 bases). Germline V gives CDR1 GTSNPN, CDR2 SVGIG (reference sequence). The CDR3 covers 12 residues. V lost 4 bases and J 10 bases, leaving 16 bases between the germline ends. In DNA, the CDR3 is TGTGCCTGGATTAGGGACCTCGGGGGAGCTTTCTTT. It codes for CAWIRDLGGAFF.

The V call is TRBV28, the J call TRBJ1-1; no reliable D call. CDR1 is MDHEN, CDR2 SYDVKM, per germline. The V end lost 4 bases, the J end lost 5 bases, and 23 bases lay between the germline ends. The length of the CDR3 is 17 residues. The CDR3 sequence is CASSSSSLGPERTEAFF. CDR3 bases: TGTGCCAGCAGTTCTTCTTCCCTCGGCCCCGAACGAACTGAAGCTTTCTTT. The full variable domain, its missing parts supplied by reference TRBV28 and TRBJ1-1, is DVKVTQSSRYLVKRTGEKVFLECVQDMDHENMFWYRQDPGLGLRLIYFSYDVKMKEKGDIPEGYSVSREKKERFSLILESASTNQTSMYLCASSSSSLGPERTEAFFGQGTRLTVV.

The chain carries TRBV7-2 and TRBJ1-2; 7 nucleotides agree with TRBD1. Germline CDR1 SGHTA, CDR2 FQGNSA. The CDR3 extends over 13 amino acids. V shed 3 bases, J shed 8 bases, and the junction held 6 bases outside the gene matches. CDR3 sequence (DNA): TGTGCCAGCAGCTTCAGGGGGGGCGACGGCTACACCTTC. Amino acid sequence: CASSFRGGDGYTF.

This chain uses TRBV6-5 with TRBJ2-3, with D unresolved. The CDR3 runs 14 residues. Germline V gene sequence: CDR1 MNHEY, CDR2 SVGAGI. Trimming took off 6 bases at V and 4 bases at J, with 14 bases between the two ends. CDR3 residues: CASSPTAAPDTQYF. The CDR3 DNA sequence: TGTGCCAGCAGCCCAACCGCCGCCCCAGATACGCAGTATTTT.

This sequence joins TRBV15 and TRBJ2-2; D remains unclear. With 2 bases removed from V and 6 bases from J, the gap between germline ends came to 13 bases. Looked up from germline, CDR1 is LNHNV and CDR2 is YYDKDF (reference sequence). There are 15 residues in the CDR3. The CDR3 sequence is CATSRSVGFAGELFF. Here the CDR3 DNA reads TGTGCCACCAGCAGATCTGTGGGATTTGCCGGGGAGCTGTTTTTT.

V gene TRBV30 combines with J gene TRBJ1-4; 12 nucleotides agree with TRBD1. The CDR3 is made up of 14 amino acids. The germline gives CDR1 GTSNPN, CDR2 SVGIG (reference sequence). Trimming took 1 base from V and 8 from J; bases not matched to a gene: 2. CDR3 amino acids: CAWSDGTGGEKLFF. The CDR3, as DNA: TGTGCCTGGAGTGACGGGACAGGGGGCGAAAAACTGTTTTTT.

The chain links TRBV10-3 to TRBJ2-3, with D tentatively TRBD1 (5 bases). The CDR3 is made up of 16 amino acids. Trimming shortened V by 4 bases and J by 0 bases, and 14 bases separated the two germline ends. Germline CDR1 is ENHRY and CDR2 is SYGVKD. CDR3 DNA sequence: TGTGCCATCAGTGGGGGCAGGGCCCTTAGCACAGATACGCAGTATTTT. It encodes CAISGGRALSTDTQYF.

The V and J genes are TRBV11-2 and TRBJ2-2; tentatively, D is TRBD1 (5 bases). The CDR3 covers 15 residues. Germline CDR1 is SGHAT and CDR2 is FQNNGV. Trimming took off 3 bases at V and 4 bases at J, with 12 bases between the two ends. The CDR3 region has the DNA TGTGCCAGCAGCTTCGTGGGGCCCCTCACCGGGGAGCTGTTTTTT. This translates into CASSFVGPLTGELFF.

CDR3 in DNA: TGTGCCAGCAGTGTTAACTACGAGCAGTACTTC. It codes for CASSVNYEQYF. V and J are TRBV25-1 and TRBJ2-7; D ambiguous. Trimming removed 4 bases from V and 3 bases from J, with 4 bases in between. Germline-derived CDR1 and CDR2 are MGHDK and SYGVNS. This CDR3 comprises 11 residues.

The CDR3 is CASSLLQGSSPLHF. The CDR3 nucleotides read TGCGCCAGCAGCTTGCTCCAGGGGTCCTCACCCCTCCACTTT. The V gene is TRBV5-1, the J gene TRBJ1-6; tentatively, D is TRBD1 (6 bases). The CDR3 is 14 residues long. CDR1 and CDR2 from the germline V gene are SGHRS and YFSETQ. Trimming removed 1 base at V and 10 bases at J, with 12 bases between.

In DNA, the CDR3 is TGTGCCAGCAGCGCGGGACAGGGGGACAGCTCTGGAAACACCATATATTTT. Translation: CASSAGQGDSSGNTIYF. V is TRBV11-3 and J is TRBJ1-3; 11 bases line up with TRBD1. V trimming: 5 bases; J trimming: 0 bases; junction bases outside the gene matches: 6. Germline loops: CDR1 SGHNT, CDR2 YENEEA. The CDR3 spans 17 residues.

Worth noting for this clone: Other DNA sequences of this sample code for an identical CDR3. The chain uses TRBV20-1 and TRBJ1-4; D call uncertain. CDR3 length: 11 amino acids. Germline CDR1 DFQATT, CDR2 SNEGSKA (reference sequence). Trimming removed 6 bases from V and 4 bases from J, with 6 bases in between. The CDR3 region has the DNA TGCAGTGCGAGGGATAATGAAAAACTGTTTTTT. This sequence encodes CSARDNEKLFF.

The rearrangement links TRBV2 to TRBJ2-7, with TRBD1 matching 9 bases. The V and J ends lost 5 bases and 2 bases, in that order; junction bases with no gene match: 7. The germline V gene encodes CDR1 SNHLY and CDR2 FYNNEI. This CDR3 contains 15 residues. The CDR3 nucleotides are TGTGCCAGCAGTCCTTGGACAGGGGCAACCTACGAGCAGTACTTC. It is translated as CASSPWTGATYEQYF.

The genes are TRBV5-8 and TRBJ1-4, with 9 bases that match TRBD1. The trim removed 4 bases at V and 6 bases at J, leaving 7 bases unmatched. The CDR3 has 15 amino acids. Germline loops: CDR1 SGHTS, CDR2 YDEGEE. The CDR3 here is CASSREQGAYEKLFF. The CDR3 DNA reads TGTGCCAGCAGCCGGGAACAGGGGGCATATGAAAAACTGTTTTTT.

The V call is TRBV13, the J call TRBJ1-2, with 8 bases lining up with TRBD1. Germline values: CDR1 PRHDT, CDR2 FYEKMQ (reference sequence). The CDR3 is 15 amino acids. With V trimmed by 0 bases and J by 4 bases, 4 bases remained unmatched. The CDR3 region has the DNA TGTGCCAGCAGCTTAGGCGACAGGGGACGCTATGGCTACACCTTC. This sequence encodes CASSLGDRGRYGYTF.

The genes are TRBV5-1 and TRBJ2-2, with 7 positions matching TRBD2. There are 15 residues in the CDR3. V lost 5 bases to trimming and J lost 1 base; unmatched junction nucleotides: 5. From germline, CDR1 is SGHRS and CDR2 YFSETQ. CDR3 in amino acids: CASRSGTGNTGELFF. The CDR3 nucleotides are TGCGCCAGCAGGAGCGGGACGGGGAACACCGGGGAGCTGTTTTTT.

V is TRBV7-2 and J is TRBJ1-2; TRBD1 agrees at 8 bases. Germline V CDR1 and CDR2: SGHTA, FQGNSA. The CDR3 consists of 14 residues. With V trimmed by 4 bases and J by 4 bases, 5 bases remained unmatched. The CDR3, as DNA: TGTGCCAGCAGCTCCGCCGACAGGGGCTATGGCTACACCTTC. This codes for CASSSADRGYGYTF.

This chain joins TRBV7-2 and TRBJ2-1; a possible D gene is TRBD1 (6 bases). The CDR3 runs to 14 residues. Germline CDR1 is SGHTA and CDR2 is FQGNSA. V dropped 1 base and J dropped 4 bases, with 8 bases sitting between them. Written as DNA, the CDR3 is TGTGCCAGCAGCTTAGACAGGGCTTACAATGAGCAGTTCTTC. Its translation is CASSLDRAYNEQFF.

The chain is built from TRBV5-1 and TRBJ1-3; D not certain. Germline loops: CDR1 SGHRS, CDR2 YFSETQ. The CDR3 consists of 13 residues. The V end was cut by 2 bases, the J end by 0 bases, with 3 bases between. CDR3 in DNA: TGCGCCAGCAGCTTCAACTCTGGAAACACCATATATTTT. Protein sequence: CASSFNSGNTIYF.

The V gene is TRBV18, the J gene TRBJ1-4; D is undetermined. The germline V and J ends were trimmed by 1 base and 0 bases, with 18 bases remaining between them. Germline V gene sequence: CDR1 KGHSH, CDR2 LQKENI. The CDR3 extends over 19 amino acids. CDR3 nucleotide sequence: TGTGCCAGCTCACCACAGGGTTGGGCAGGAAAGGCAACTAATGAAAAACTGTTTTTT. This translates into CASSPQGWAGKATNEKLFF.

The V and J genes are TRBV30 and TRBJ1-6; D is unresolved. Per the germline V gene, CDR1 is GTSNPN and CDR2 is SVGIG (reference sequence). Trimming took 0 bases from V and 13 from J, leaving 10 bases between them. The CDR3 spans 12 residues. The DNA for the CDR3 is TGTGCCTGGAGTGTACTTATGACGCCCCTCCACTTT. Its translation is CAWSVLMTPLHF.

V and J are TRBV28 and TRBJ2-7, with a tentative D call TRBD2 (7 bases). The V and J ends lost 7 bases and 6 bases respectively, with 13 bases between them. Germline CDR1 MDHEN, CDR2 SYDVKM. The CDR3 is made up of 12 amino acids. In DNA, the CDR3 is TGTGCCAGCACCAGGGGAGGGGGCGAGCAGTACTTC. Its translation is CASTRGGGEQYF.

This clone has a single count. This chain connects TRBV5-6 to TRBJ1-2, with 7 bases fitting TRBD1. The V and J ends lost 2 bases and 8 bases, in that order; junction bases with no gene match: 6. This CDR3 is 13 amino acids long. Per the germline V gene, CDR1 is SGHDT and CDR2 is YYEEEE. The CDR3: CASSFRTGSGYTF. The CDR3 DNA reads TGTGCCAGCAGCTTTCGGACAGGATCGGGCTACACCTTC.

The chain has TRBV7-4 and TRBJ1-5; no firm D call. The germline V gene has CDR1 SGHVT and CDR2 SQSDAQ. The CDR3 is made up of 14 amino acids. Trimming took off 1 base at V and 5 bases at J, with 9 bases between the two ends. CDR3 region: CASSLEGWDQPQHF. The CDR3 DNA reads as TGTGCCAGCAGCTTAGAGGGCTGGGATCAGCCCCAGCATTTT.

The chain links TRBV5-1 to TRBJ1-1; tentatively, D is TRBD1 (6 bases). The CDR3 runs to 15 residues. Germline V CDR1 and CDR2: SGHRS, YFSETQ. V gave up 4 bases and J gave up 10 bases, with 23 bases separating them. The CDR3 coding sequence is TGCGCCAGCAGCCTGGGGGGCGACCCCCCCACAGGAGCTTTCTTT. Translation gives CASSLGGDPPTGAFF.

The rearrangement uses TRBV7-9 and TRBJ2-2; 10 bases are a match to TRBD2. V was pared by 5 bases and J by 5 bases, with 8 bases of the junction left unmatched. Germline loops: CDR1 SEHNR, CDR2 FQNEAQ (reference sequence). The CDR3 is made up of 16 amino acids. The CDR3 DNA reads as TGTGCCAGCAGCCGGGCTAGCGGGGGAGAGACCGGGGAGCTGTTTTTT. It encodes CASSRASGGETGELFF.

The chain combines TRBV29-1 with TRBJ1-5; TRBD1 matches 10 bases. The length of the CDR3 is 15 residues. Looked up from germline, CDR1 is SQVTM and CDR2 is ANQGSEA. As DNA, the CDR3 is TGCGCAGCCCGAGGGACAGGGGCGTCAAATCAGCCCCAGCATTTT. Translating it yields CAARGTGASNQPQHF.

The chain uses TRBV18 and TRBJ2-1; TRBD1 agrees at 9 bases. CDR3 length equals 14 residues. V lost 3 bases to trimming and J lost 8 bases; unmatched junction nucleotides: 5. Per the germline V gene, CDR1 is KGHSH and CDR2 is LQKENI. The CDR3 DNA reads as TGTGCCAGCTCACCCGGACAGGGGCGGTATGAGCAGTTCTTC. Protein: CASSPGQGRYEQFF.

The genes are TRBV27 and TRBJ1-2, with 7 bases that match TRBD1. The CDR3 runs 18 residues. The germline gives CDR1 MNHEY, CDR2 SMNVEV (reference sequence). Losses at the gene ends were 0 bases for V and 7 bases for J; bases not matched to a gene: 17. The DNA of the CDR3 is TGTGCCAGCAGTTTATCGAGCCTAAGTCTCGACAGGGTGGGTGGCTACACCTTC. Translation gives CASSLSSLSLDRVGGYTF.

For this clone: Germline and junction disagree at one end, which may indicate a read error. The chain's CDR3 is CASSPPGQIYEQHF. CDR3 bases: TGCGCCAGCAGCCCCCCGGGACAGATTTACGAGCAGCACTTC. J is TRBJ2-7 and V is TRBV5-1; 7 nucleotides agree with TRBD1. Germline CDR1 is SGHRS and CDR2 is YFSETQ. The CDR3 runs 14 residues. Supplemented by reference TRBV5-1 and TRBJ2-7, the full variable domain reads KAGVTQTPRYLIKTRGQQVTLSCSPISGHRSVSWYQQTPGQGLQFLFEYFSETQRNKGNFPGRFSGRQFSNSRSEMNVSTLELGDSALYLCASSPPGQIYEQHFGPGTRLTVT.

This chain joins TRBV2 and TRBJ1-1; no reliable D call. The CDR3 runs 14 residues. V dropped 3 bases and J dropped 6 bases, with 14 bases sitting between them. Germline V gives CDR1 SNHLY, CDR2 FYNNEI. The CDR3 region has the DNA TGTGCCAGCAGTGATCGGCGGGTGTGGGCTGAAGCTTTCTTT. This translates into CASSDRRVWAEAFF.